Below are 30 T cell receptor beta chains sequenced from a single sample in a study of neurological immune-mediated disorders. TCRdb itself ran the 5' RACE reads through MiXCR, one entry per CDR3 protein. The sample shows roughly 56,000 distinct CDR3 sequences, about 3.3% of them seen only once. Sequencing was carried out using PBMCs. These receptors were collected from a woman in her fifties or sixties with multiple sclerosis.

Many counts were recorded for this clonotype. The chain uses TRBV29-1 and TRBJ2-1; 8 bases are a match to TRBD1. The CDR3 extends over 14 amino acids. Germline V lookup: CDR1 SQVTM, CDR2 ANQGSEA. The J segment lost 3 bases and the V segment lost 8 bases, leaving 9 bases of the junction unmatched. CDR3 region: CSTKQGGSYNEQFF. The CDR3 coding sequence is TGCAGCACAAAACAGGGGGGAAGCTACAATGAGCAGTTCTTC.

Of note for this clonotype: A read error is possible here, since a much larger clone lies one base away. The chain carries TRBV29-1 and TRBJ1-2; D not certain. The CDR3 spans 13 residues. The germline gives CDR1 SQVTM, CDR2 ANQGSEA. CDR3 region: CSVEGPGNYGYTF. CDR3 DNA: TGCAGCGTAGAAGGTCCCGGGAACTATGGCTACACCTTC.

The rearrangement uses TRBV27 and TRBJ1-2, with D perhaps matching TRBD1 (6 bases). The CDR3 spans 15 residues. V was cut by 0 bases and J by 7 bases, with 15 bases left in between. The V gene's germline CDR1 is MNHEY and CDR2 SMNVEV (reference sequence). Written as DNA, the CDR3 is TGTGCCAGCAGTTTATCTCGGGGGGCTATTGGTGGCTACACCTTC. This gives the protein CASSLSRGAIGGYTF.

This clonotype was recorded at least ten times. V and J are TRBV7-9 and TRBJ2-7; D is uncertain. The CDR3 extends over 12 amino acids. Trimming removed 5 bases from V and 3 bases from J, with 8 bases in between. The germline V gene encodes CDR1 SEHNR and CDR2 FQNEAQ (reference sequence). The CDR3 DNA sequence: TGTGCCAGCAGCCTGGGTGTCTACGAGCAGTACTTC. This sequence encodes CASSLGVYEQYF.

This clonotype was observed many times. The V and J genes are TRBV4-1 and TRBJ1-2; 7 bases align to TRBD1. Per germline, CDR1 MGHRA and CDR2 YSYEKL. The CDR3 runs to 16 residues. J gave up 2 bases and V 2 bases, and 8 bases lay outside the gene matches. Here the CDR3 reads CASSQPRGGINYGYTF. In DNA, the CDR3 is TGCGCCAGCAGCCAACCCAGGGGGGGGATAAACTATGGCTACACCTTC.

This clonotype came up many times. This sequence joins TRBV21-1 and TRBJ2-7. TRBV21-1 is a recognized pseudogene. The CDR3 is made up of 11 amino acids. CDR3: CASSKAHEQYF. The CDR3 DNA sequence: TGTGCCAGCAGCAAAGCTCACGAGCAGTACTTC.

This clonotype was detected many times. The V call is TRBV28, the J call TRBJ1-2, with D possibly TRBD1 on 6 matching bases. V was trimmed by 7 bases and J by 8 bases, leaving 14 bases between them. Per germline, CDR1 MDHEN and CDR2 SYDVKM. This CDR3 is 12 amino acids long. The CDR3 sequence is CASTGGGGGYTF. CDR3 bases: TGTGCCAGCACAGGAGGGGGTGGGGGCTACACCTTC.

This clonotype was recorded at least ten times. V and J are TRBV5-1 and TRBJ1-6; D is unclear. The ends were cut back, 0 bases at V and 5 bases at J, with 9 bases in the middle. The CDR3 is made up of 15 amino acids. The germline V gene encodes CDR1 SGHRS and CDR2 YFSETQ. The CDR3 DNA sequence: TGCGCCAGCAGCTTGGGTTGGGGAGATAATTCACCCCTCCACTTT. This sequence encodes CASSLGWGDNSPLHF. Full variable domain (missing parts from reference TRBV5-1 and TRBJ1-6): KAGVTQTPRYLIKTRGQQVTLSCSPISGHRSVSWYQQTPGQGLQFLFEYFSETQRNKGNFPGRFSGRQFSNSRSEMNVSTLELGDSALYLCASSLGWGDNSPLHFGNGTRLTVT.

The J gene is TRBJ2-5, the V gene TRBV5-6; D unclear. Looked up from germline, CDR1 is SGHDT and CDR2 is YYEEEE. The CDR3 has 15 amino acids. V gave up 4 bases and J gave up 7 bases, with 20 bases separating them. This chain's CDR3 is CASSPDATIMWTQYF. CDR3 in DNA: TGTGCCAGCAGCCCCGACGCTACCATAATGTGGACCCAGTACTTC.

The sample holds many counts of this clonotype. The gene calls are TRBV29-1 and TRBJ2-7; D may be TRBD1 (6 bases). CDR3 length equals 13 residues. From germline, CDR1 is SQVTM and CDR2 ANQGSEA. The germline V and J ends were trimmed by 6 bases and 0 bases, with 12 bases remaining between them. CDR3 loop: CSVLNRVSYEQYF. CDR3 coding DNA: TGCAGCGTCCTGAACAGGGTCTCCTACGAGCAGTACTTC.

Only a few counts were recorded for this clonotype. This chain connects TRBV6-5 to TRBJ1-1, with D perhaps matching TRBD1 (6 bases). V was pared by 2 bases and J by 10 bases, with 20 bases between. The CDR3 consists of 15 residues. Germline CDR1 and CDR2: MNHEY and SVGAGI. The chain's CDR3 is CASSYINRARIGAFF. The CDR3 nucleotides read TGTGCCAGCAGTTACATCAACAGGGCCAGGATAGGAGCTTTCTTT.

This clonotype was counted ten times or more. CDR3 residues: CASTSVVSYEQYF. The DNA for the CDR3 is TGTGCCAGCACCTCGGTTGTCTCCTACGAGCAGTACTTC. The gene calls are TRBV7-9 and TRBJ2-7; no definite D call. The CDR3 sequence is 13 residues long. Germline loops: CDR1 SEHNR, CDR2 FQNEAQ (reference sequence). Trimming removed 7 bases at V and 0 bases at J, with 10 bases between.

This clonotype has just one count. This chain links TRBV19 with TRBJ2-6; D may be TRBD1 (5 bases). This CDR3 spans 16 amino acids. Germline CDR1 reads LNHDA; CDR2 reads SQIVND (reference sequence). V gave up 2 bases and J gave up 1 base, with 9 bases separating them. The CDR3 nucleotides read TGTGCCAGTAGTATAACAGGAGCGTCTGGGGCCAACGTCCTGACTTTC. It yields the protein CASSITGASGANVLTF.

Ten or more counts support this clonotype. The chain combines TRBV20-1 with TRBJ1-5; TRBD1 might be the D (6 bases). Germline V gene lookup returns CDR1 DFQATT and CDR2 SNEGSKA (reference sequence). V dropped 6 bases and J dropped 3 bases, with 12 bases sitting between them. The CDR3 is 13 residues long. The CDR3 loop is CSAKGTPNQPQHF. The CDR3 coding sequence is TGCAGTGCGAAAGGGACACCCAATCAGCCCCAGCATTTT.

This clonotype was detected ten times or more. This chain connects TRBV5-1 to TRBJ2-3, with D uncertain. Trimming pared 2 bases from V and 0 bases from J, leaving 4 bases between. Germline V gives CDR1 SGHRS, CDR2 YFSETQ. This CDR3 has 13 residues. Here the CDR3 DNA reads TGCGCCAGCAGCTTTGCCAGCACAGATACGCAGTATTTT. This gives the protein CASSFASTDTQYF.

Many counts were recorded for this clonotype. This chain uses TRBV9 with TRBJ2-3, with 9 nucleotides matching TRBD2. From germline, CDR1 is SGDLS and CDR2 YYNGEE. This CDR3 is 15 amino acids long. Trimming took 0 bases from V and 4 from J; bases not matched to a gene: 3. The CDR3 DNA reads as TGTGCCAGCAGCGTAGAACTAGCGGGCCCAGATACGCAGTATTTT. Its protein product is CASSVELAGPDTQYF.

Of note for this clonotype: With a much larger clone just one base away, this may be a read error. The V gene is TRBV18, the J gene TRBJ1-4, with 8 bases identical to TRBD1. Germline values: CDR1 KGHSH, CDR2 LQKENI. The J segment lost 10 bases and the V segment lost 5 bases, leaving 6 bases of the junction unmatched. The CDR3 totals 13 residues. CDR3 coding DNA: TGTGCCAGCTCATCTCGGACAGGGTTAAAACTGTTTTTT. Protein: CASSSRTGLKLFF. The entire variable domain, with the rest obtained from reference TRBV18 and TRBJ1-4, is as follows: NAGVMQNPRHLVRRRGQEARLRCSPMKGHSHVYWYRQLPEEGLKFMVYLQKENIIDESGMPKERFSAEFPKEGPSILRIQQVVRGDSAAYFCASSSRTGLKLFFGSGTQLSVL.

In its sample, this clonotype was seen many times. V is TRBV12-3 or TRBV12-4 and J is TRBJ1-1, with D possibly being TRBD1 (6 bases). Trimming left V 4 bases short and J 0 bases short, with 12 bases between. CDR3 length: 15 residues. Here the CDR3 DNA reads TGTGCCAGCAGTTCACAAGGGGGGATGAACACTGAAGCTTTCTTT. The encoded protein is CASSSQGGMNTEAFF.

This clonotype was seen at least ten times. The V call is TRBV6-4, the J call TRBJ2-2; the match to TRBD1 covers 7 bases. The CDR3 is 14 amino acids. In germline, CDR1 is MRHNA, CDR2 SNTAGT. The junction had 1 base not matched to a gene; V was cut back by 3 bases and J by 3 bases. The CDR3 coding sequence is TGTGCCAGCAGTGAAGGACAGGACACCGGGGAGCTGTTTTTT. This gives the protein CASSEGQDTGELFF.

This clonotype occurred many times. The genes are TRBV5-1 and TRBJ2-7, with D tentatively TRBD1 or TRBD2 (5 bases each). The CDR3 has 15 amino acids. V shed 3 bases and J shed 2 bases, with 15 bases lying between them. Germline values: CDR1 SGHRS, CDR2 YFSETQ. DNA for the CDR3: TGCGCCAGCAGCTCGGGGACGGCTTGGACCTACGAGCAGTACTTC. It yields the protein CASSSGTAWTYEQYF. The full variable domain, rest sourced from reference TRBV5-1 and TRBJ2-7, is KAGVTQTPRYLIKTRGQQVTLSCSPISGHRSVSWYQQTPGQGLQFLFEYFSETQRNKGNFPGRFSGRQFSNSRSEMNVSTLELGDSALYLCASSSGTAWTYEQYFGPGTRLTVT.

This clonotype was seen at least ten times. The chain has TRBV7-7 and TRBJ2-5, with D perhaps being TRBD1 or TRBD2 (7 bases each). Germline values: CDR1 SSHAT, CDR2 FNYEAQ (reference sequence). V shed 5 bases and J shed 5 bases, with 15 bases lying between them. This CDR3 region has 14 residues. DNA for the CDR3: TGTGCCAGCAGCGTGGGAGGGGGCGTGGAGACCCAGTACTTC. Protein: CASSVGGGVETQYF.

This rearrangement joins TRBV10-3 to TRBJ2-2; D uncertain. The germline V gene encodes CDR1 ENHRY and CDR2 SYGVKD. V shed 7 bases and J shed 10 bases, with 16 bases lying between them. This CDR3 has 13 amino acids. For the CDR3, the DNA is TGTGCCATCACCGAGTCAAGGGCCGTGGAGCTGTTTTTT. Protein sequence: CAITESRAVELFF.

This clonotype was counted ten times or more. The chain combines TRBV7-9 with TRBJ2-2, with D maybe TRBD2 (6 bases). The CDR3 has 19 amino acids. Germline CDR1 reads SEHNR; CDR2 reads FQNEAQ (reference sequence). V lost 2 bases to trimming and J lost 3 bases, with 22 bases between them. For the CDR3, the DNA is TGTGCCAGCAGCTTATTCGGCGTTGTGTGGAGGGCACACACCGGGGAGCTGTTTTTT. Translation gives CASSLFGVVWRAHTGELFF.

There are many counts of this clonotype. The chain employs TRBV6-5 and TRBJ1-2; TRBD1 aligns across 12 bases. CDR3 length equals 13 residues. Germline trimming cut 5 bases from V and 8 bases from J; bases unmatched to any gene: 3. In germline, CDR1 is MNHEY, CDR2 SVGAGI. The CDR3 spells CASSQGQGAGYTF. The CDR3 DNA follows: TGTGCCAGCAGTCAGGGACAGGGGGCAGGCTACACCTTC.

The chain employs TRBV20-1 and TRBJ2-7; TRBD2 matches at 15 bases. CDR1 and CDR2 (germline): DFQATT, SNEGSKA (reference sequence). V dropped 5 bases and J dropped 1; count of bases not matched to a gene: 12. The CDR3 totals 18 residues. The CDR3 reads CSAGSPGTSGRRSYEQYF. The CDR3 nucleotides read TGCAGTGCTGGATCTCCCGGGACTAGCGGGAGGAGGTCCTACGAGCAGTACTTC.

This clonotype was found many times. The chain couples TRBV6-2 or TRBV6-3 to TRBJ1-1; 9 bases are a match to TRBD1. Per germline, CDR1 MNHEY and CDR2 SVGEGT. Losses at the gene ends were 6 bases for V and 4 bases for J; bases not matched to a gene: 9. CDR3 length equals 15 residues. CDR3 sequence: CASSWDRDVGTEAFF. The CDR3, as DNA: TGTGCCAGCAGCTGGGACAGGGATGTCGGCACTGAAGCTTTCTTT.

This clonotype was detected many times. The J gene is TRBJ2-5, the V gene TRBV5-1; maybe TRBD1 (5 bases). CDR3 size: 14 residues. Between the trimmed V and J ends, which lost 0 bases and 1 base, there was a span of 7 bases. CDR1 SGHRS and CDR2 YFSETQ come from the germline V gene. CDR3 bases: TGCGCCAGCAGCTTGGGTCAGGGCCAAGAGACCCAGTACTTC. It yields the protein CASSLGQGQETQYF.

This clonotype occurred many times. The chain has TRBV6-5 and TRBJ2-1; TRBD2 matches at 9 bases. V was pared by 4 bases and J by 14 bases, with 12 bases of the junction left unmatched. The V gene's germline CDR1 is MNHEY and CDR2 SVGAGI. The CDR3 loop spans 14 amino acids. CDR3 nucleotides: TGTGCCAGCAGTTCCCCTTACGATAGCGGGAGTGAGTTCTTC. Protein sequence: CASSSPYDSGSEFF.

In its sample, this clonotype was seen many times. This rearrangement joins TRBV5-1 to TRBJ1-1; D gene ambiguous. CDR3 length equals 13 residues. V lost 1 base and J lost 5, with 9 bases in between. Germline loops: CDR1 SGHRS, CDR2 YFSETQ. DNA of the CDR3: TGCGCCAGCAGCTTGTGGGGTAGGACTGAAGCTTTCTTT. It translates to CASSLWGRTEAFF. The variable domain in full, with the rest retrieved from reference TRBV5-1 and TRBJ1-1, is KAGVTQTPRYLIKTRGQQVTLSCSPISGHRSVSWYQQTPGQGLQFLFEYFSETQRNKGNFPGRFSGRQFSNSRSEMNVSTLELGDSALYLCASSLWGRTEAFFGQGTRLTVV.

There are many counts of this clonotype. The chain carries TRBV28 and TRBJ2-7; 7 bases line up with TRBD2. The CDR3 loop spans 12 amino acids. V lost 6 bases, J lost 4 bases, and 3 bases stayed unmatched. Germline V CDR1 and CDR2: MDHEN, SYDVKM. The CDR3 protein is CASRLAEYEQYF. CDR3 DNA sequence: TGTGCCAGCAGGCTAGCGGAGTACGAGCAGTACTTC. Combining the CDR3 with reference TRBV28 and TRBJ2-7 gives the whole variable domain DVKVTQSSRYLVKRTGEKVFLECVQDMDHENMFWYRQDPGLGLRLIYFSYDVKMKEKGDIPEGYSVSREKKERFSLILESASTNQTSMYLCASRLAEYEQYFGPGTRLTVT.